The T cell receptor beta chain under discussion was sequenced for a study of T cell changes during pregnancy in multiple sclerosis. The CDR3 loop spans 13 amino acids. Germline loops: CDR1 SGHTA, CDR2 FQGNSA. Trimming stripped 5 bases from V and 4 bases from J, with 11 bases between. The data were produced by immunoSEQ multiplex PCR, yet TCRdb's version contains in-frame clones alone and is incomplete. The table records more than 80,000 clones, under 95% of them present only once. The TCR sequence derives from a female donor with multiple sclerosis, enrolled in a pregnancy study. The chain combines TRBV7-2 with TRBJ1-2; unclear D gene. Sequenced material: peripheral blood, taken after pregnancy. The CDR3 is CASSNSGSYGYTF. CDR3 in DNA: TGTGCCAGCAGCAATTCAGGTTCCTATGGCTACACCTTC.